This TCR beta chain was identified during a study of early T cells in non-severe SARS-CoV-2 infection. Turning to the study itself: Sequencing used unsorted whole-blood bulk RNA, so chains lack pairing.

Points on this clonotype: Its specificity is unknown.

Individual cDNA molecules received unique molecular identifiers during library preparation. MiXCR, applied by TCRdb to the 5' RACE reads, yields one record per CDR3 protein. The data contain some 40,000 distinct CDR3 sequences, around 5% of them singletons. The V segment lost 6 bases and the J segment 5 bases; nucleotides outside the gene matches: 4. Germline lookup yields CDR1 SGHKS and CDR2 YYEKEE (reference sequence). The CDR3 is 14 amino acids. Study-wide results and limits: Private and CD4 specificities were missed by VDJdb matching, which favored anti-spike CD8 responses.

The receptor was isolated from an adult who was a healthcare worker with PCR-confirmed SARS-CoV-2 infection or an uninfected control (not recorded which). The chain combines TRBV5-5 with TRBJ2-5; 13 bases are shared with TRBD2. The specimen was whole blood. CDR3 sequence reads: CASKGTSGAETQYF. The CDR3 DNA reads TGTGCCAGCAAGGGGACTAGCGGGGCGGAGACCCAGTACTTC.